The next 28 T cell receptor beta chains were all read from a single sample in a study of Tregs in tolerant kidney transplant recipients. The protocol was immunoSEQ multiplex PCR, while the TCRdb copy is restricted to in-frame clones and leaves out a portion. The sample includes under 80,000 clones, 70% to 90% of them seen just once. The sequenced sample was Tregs from blood, obtained before the transplant. The source of these receptors is a human donor who received a combined kidney and bone marrow transplant.

The J gene is TRBJ2-2, the V gene TRBV6-6; 11 bases fit TRBD2. V lost 6 bases to trimming and J lost 5 bases; unmatched junction nucleotides: 5. The germline gives CDR1 MNHNY, CDR2 SVGAGI (reference sequence). The CDR3 covers 15 residues. Here the CDR3 reads CASSVRTSGTGELFF. CDR3 in DNA: TGTGCCAGCAGCGTTCGGACTAGCGGGACCGGGGAGCTGTTTTTT.

This rearrangement joins TRBV30 to TRBJ2-7, with TRBD2 matching 16 bases. V shed 2 bases, J shed 1 base, and the junction held 5 bases outside the gene matches. Germline assignment: CDR1 GTSNPN and CDR2 SVGIG (reference sequence). The length of the CDR3 is 17 residues. CDR3 amino acids: CAWSPPGLAGGSYEQYF. The CDR3 bases are TGTGCCTGGAGTCCCCCGGGACTAGCGGGAGGGTCCTACGAGCAGTACTTC.

The gene calls are TRBV9 and TRBJ1-2; 8 bases line up with TRBD1. The CDR3 is 15 amino acids. The V segment lost 4 bases and the J segment 2 bases; nucleotides outside the gene matches: 7. The germline V gene has CDR1 SGDLS and CDR2 YYNGEE. The CDR3 nucleotides read TGTGCCAGCAGCACCCTAGGACAGGGAAACTATGGCTACACCTTC. This translates into CASSTLGQGNYGYTF.

This clone turned up a few times. The rearrangement joins TRBV14 to TRBJ1-2; no clear D. Germline V gene lookup returns CDR1 SGHDN and CDR2 FVKESK. The CDR3 runs 13 residues. V was cut by 1 base and J by 8 bases, with 11 bases left in between. The CDR3: CASSQAVRIGYTF. The DNA for the CDR3 is TGTGCCAGCAGCCAAGCGGTCCGGATAGGCTACACCTTC.

CDR3 bases: TGTGCCAGCAGTCCCGGGACAGGGAGTATTTGGAATTCACCCCTCCACTTT. Encoded protein: CASSPGTGSIWNSPLHF. V is TRBV14 and J is TRBJ1-6, with 9 bases fitting TRBD1. Looked up from germline, CDR1 is SGHDN and CDR2 is FVKESK. The CDR3 consists of 17 residues. Trimming removed 6 bases from V and 7 bases from J; junction bases left unmatched: 13. Supplemented by reference TRBV14 and TRBJ1-6, the full variable domain reads EAGVTQFPSHSVIEKGQTVTLRCDPISGHDNLYWYRRVMGKEIKFLLHFVKESKQDESGMPNNRFLAERTGGTYSTLKVQPAELEDSGVYFCASSPGTGSIWNSPLHFGNGTRLTVT.

The chain is built from TRBV6-5 and TRBJ2-2, with D hard to call. The CDR3 has 13 amino acids. Per germline, CDR1 MNHEY and CDR2 SVGAGI. The V end was cut by 2 bases, the J end by 7 bases, with 8 bases between. The chain's CDR3 is CASSYGRGGELFF. The CDR3 DNA reads TGTGCCAGCAGTTACGGCAGAGGCGGGGAGCTGTTTTTT.

The rearrangement links TRBV4-2 to TRBJ2-1; the match to TRBD2 covers 11 bases. The CDR3 runs 18 residues. Trimming cost V 5 bases and J 4 bases; bases outside gene matches: 13. Germline CDR1 and CDR2: LGHNA and YNFKEQ. CDR3 amino acids: CASSTRFSGGAGYNEQFF. Here the CDR3 DNA reads TGTGCCAGCAGCACCCGGTTTAGCGGGGGGGCGGGGTACAATGAGCAGTTCTTC.

This clone was seen a single time. The J gene is TRBJ1-5, the V gene TRBV15; D gene ambiguous. V shed 6 bases and J shed 3 bases, with 9 bases lying between them. This CDR3 has 13 residues. Looked up from germline, CDR1 is LNHNV and CDR2 is YYDKDF (reference sequence). CDR3 DNA sequence: TGTGCCACCAGTGGAGGGTACAATCAGCCCCAGCATTTT. Translated: CATSGGYNQPQHF.

Turning to this clone: At one end the junction does not follow the germline gene, possibly because of a read error. This sample also contains other DNA sequences that code for the same CDR3. The V call is TRBV11-3, the J call TRBJ2-3, with D unresolved. Germline lookup yields CDR1 SGHNT and CDR2 YENEEA. This CDR3 spans 13 amino acids. CDR3 nucleotides: TGCGCCAGCAGCTTAGATCGAGCAGATACGCAGTATTTT. Residues: CASSLDRADTQYF.

The gene calls are TRBV30 and TRBJ2-1; D is perhaps TRBD1 (6 bases). Germline CDR1 is GTSNPN and CDR2 is SVGIG (reference sequence). This CDR3 has 13 amino acids. Trimming pared 3 bases from V and 4 bases from J, leaving 10 bases between. CDR3 in DNA: TGTGCCTGGAGGGCAGGGGTATACAATGAGCAGTTCTTC. Encoded protein: CAWRAGVYNEQFF.

Worth noting for this clone: Within the sample, other DNA sequences also encode this same CDR3. J is TRBJ2-1 and V is TRBV6-5; 8 bases match TRBD2. CDR1 and CDR2 from the germline V gene are MNHEY and SVGAGI. The J segment lost 8 bases and the V segment lost 0 bases, leaving 6 bases of the junction unmatched. The CDR3 is 15 amino acids. This chain's CDR3 is CASSYSGLGGDEQFF. In nucleotides, the CDR3 is TGTGCCAGCAGTTACTCGGGGCTCGGGGGGGATGAGCAGTTCTTC.

The rearrangement joins TRBV19 to TRBJ2-3, with 9 bases identical to TRBD2. CDR1 LNHDA and CDR2 SQIVND come from the germline V gene (reference sequence). The CDR3 spans 15 residues. J gave up 1 base and V 6 bases, and 5 bases lay outside the gene matches. The CDR3 DNA reads TGTGCCAGTAGAATTAGCGGGGGTCGCACAGATACGCAGTATTTT. Protein: CASRISGGRTDTQYF.

The chain carries TRBV9 and TRBJ2-1, with a weak D call TRBD2 (6 bases). This CDR3 spans 15 amino acids. From germline, CDR1 is SGDLS and CDR2 YYNGEE. V dropped 4 bases and J dropped 8 bases, with 19 bases sitting between them. Written as DNA, the CDR3 is TGTGCCAGCAGCCCCAGGGACTGGGATAACGATGAGCAGTTCTTC. Protein: CASSPRDWDNDEQFF.

This rearrangement joins TRBV19 to TRBJ1-5; tentatively, D is TRBD1 (5 bases). CDR3 length equals 13 residues. Looked up from germline, CDR1 is LNHDA and CDR2 is SQIVND (reference sequence). The V gene lost 4 bases and the J gene lost 3 bases, with 7 bases spanning the gap. The CDR3 sequence is CASSRGNNQPQHF. For the CDR3, the DNA is TGTGCCAGTAGTAGGGGCAACAATCAGCCCCAGCATTTT.

The chain couples TRBV5-4 to TRBJ2-7; no clear D gene. This CDR3 is 13 amino acids long. Trimming removed 3 bases from V and 2 bases from J, with 9 bases in between. Germline assignment: CDR1 SGHNT and CDR2 YYREEE (reference sequence). The CDR3 loop reads CASSSAATYEQYF. The CDR3, as DNA: TGTGCCAGCAGCTCGGCCGCAACCTACGAGCAGTACTTC.

The rearrangement links TRBV27 to TRBJ2-7; the match to TRBD2 covers 9 bases. The CDR3 is made up of 16 amino acids. V shed 7 bases, J shed 1 base, and the junction held 11 bases outside the gene matches. Germline V gene lookup returns CDR1 MNHEY and CDR2 SMNVEV (reference sequence). The CDR3 DNA is TGTGCCAGCACCGCCGAGGGCGGGAGGGGGTCCTACGAGCAGTACTTC. Protein product: CASTAEGGRGSYEQYF.

The chain couples TRBV25-1 to TRBJ2-3; D remains unclear. Germline V CDR1 and CDR2: MGHDK, SYGVNS. V gave up 1 base and J gave up 7 bases, with 15 bases separating them. This CDR3 is built from 15 residues. CDR3: CASSELGSTFHTQYF. For the CDR3, the DNA is TGTGCCAGCAGTGAATTGGGCAGTACCTTTCATACGCAGTATTTT.

The chain is built from TRBV5-6 and TRBJ1-3, with D unclear. V lost 4 bases to trimming and J lost 0 bases, with 8 bases between them. The length of the CDR3 is 14 residues. Germline CDR1 is SGHDT and CDR2 is YYEEEE. This CDR3 reads CASSIQSSGNTIYF. As DNA, the CDR3 is TGTGCCAGCAGCATACAGAGCTCTGGAAACACCATATATTTT.

The V gene is TRBV6-6, the J gene TRBJ2-7; D may correspond to TRBD1 or TRBD2 (6 bases each). The germline V and J ends were trimmed by 5 bases and 12 bases, with 23 bases remaining between them. The V gene's germline CDR1 is MNHNY and CDR2 SVGAGI (reference sequence). The CDR3 has 14 residues. CDR3 loop: CASSQLGPGGPGYF. In DNA, the CDR3 is TGTGCCAGCAGTCAACTCGGGCCCGGGGGCCCAGGGTACTTC.

This clone was seen more than once but under ten times. The chain combines TRBV7-9 with TRBJ1-3; a possible D gene is TRBD1 (6 bases). Looked up from germline, CDR1 is SEHNR and CDR2 is FQNEAQ (reference sequence). Trimming cost V 3 bases and J 4 bases, with 10 bases left between them. CDR3 size: 14 residues. The CDR3 region is CASSLRTAGNTIYF. The DNA of the CDR3 is TGTGCCAGCAGCTTGCGGACAGCAGGAAACACCATATATTTT.

The genes are TRBV19 and TRBJ2-7; no firm D call. Trimming pared 5 bases from V and 7 bases from J, leaving 15 bases between. This CDR3 is built from 13 residues. From germline, CDR1 is LNHDA and CDR2 SQIVND (reference sequence). The CDR3 protein is CASSRAVLREQYF. DNA of the CDR3: TGTGCCAGTAGTCGGGCGGTCCTACGGGAGCAGTACTTC.

This chain connects TRBV7-8 to TRBJ2-6, with a possible D match to TRBD1 (6 bases). Trimming removed 6 bases from V and 0 bases from J, with 12 bases in between. Looked up from germline, CDR1 is SGHVS and CDR2 is FQNEAQ. There are 16 residues in the CDR3. DNA of the CDR3: TGTGCCAGCAGTTTCGGACAGCTCTCTGGGGCCAACGTCCTGACTTTC. Residues: CASSFGQLSGANVLTF.

In regard to this clone: Mismatch with germline at one junction end may stem from a read error. V gene TRBV18 combines with J gene TRBJ2-3, with unresolved D. The CDR3 is 16 residues long. From germline, CDR1 is KGHSH and CDR2 LQKENI. The CDR3 loop reads CASSPPIPSTTDTQYF. The CDR3 bases are TGTGCCAGCTCGCCACCGATCCCTTCGACCACAGATACGCAGTATTTT. Together with reference TRBV18 and TRBJ2-3, the CDR3 gives the full variable domain: NAGVMQNPRHLVRRRGQEARLRCSPMKGHSHVYWYRQLPEEGLKFMVYLQKENIIDESGMPKERFSAEFPKEGPSILRIQQVVRGDSAAYFCASSPPIPSTTDTQYFGPGTRLTVL.

The chain combines TRBV7-2 with TRBJ2-2; the match to TRBD2 covers 8 bases. This CDR3 contains 17 residues. V gave up 4 bases and J gave up 1 base; unmatched junction bases: 8. Germline CDR1 is SGHTA and CDR2 is FQGNSA. The CDR3, as DNA: TGTGCCAGCAGCTCCCCCTCGAGCGGGAGGAACACCGGGGAGCTGTTTTTT. Translated: CASSSPSSGRNTGELFF.

The chain joins TRBV23-1 to TRBJ1-1; TRBD1 agrees at 8 bases. TRBV23-1 is designated an ORF whose function remains uncertain. V dropped 0 bases and J dropped 3; count of bases not matched to a gene: 21. This CDR3 is built from 21 residues. This CDR3 reads CASSQSRGLGVDRGGYTEAFF. The CDR3, as DNA: TGCGCCAGCAGTCAATCGAGGGGCCTGGGGGTTGACAGGGGAGGGTACACTGAAGCTTTCTTT.

The rearrangement joins TRBV27 to TRBJ2-7; TRBD1 might be the D (6 bases). CDR3 length equals 13 residues. The germline V gene encodes CDR1 MNHEY and CDR2 SMNVEV (reference sequence). The V end was cut by 5 bases, the J end by 2 bases, with 10 bases between. CDR3 bases: TGTGCCAGCAGTCCTCGGACAGCCTACGAGCAGTACTTC. As protein: CASSPRTAYEQYF.

The chain joins TRBV19 to TRBJ2-2; D is possibly TRBD1 or TRBD2 (6 bases each). Looked up from germline, CDR1 is LNHDA and CDR2 is SQIVND (reference sequence). The CDR3 extends over 15 amino acids. Between the trimmed V and J ends, which lost 3 bases and 0 bases, there was a span of 8 bases. This CDR3 reads CASSMGGANTGELFF. As DNA, the CDR3 is TGTGCCAGTAGTATGGGGGGCGCGAACACCGGGGAGCTGTTTTTT. Filled out from reference TRBV19 and TRBJ2-2, the complete variable domain reads DGGITQSPKYLFRKEGQNVTLSCEQNLNHDAMYWYRQDPGQGLRLIYYSQIVNDFQKGDIAEGYSVSREKKESFPLTVTSAQKNPTAFYLCASSMGGANTGELFFGEGSRLTVL.

The rearrangement joins TRBV6-6 to TRBJ2-5; D might be TRBD2 (7 bases). Trimming cost V 7 bases and J 2 bases, with 14 bases left between them. Germline V gene sequence: CDR1 MNHNY, CDR2 SVGAGI (reference sequence). The CDR3 loop spans 14 amino acids. The CDR3 loop reads CASTQRGGQETQYF. CDR3 nucleotide sequence: TGTGCCAGCACCCAGAGGGGGGGGCAAGAGACCCAGTACTTC.